Reported below is one T cell receptor beta chain. Its specificity is unknown. CDR3 length equals 17 residues. Germline loops: CDR1 MGHDK, CDR2 SYGVNS. The ends lost 1 base at V and 6 bases at J; junction bases unmatched: 6. The sample belongs to a study of cytomegalovirus exposure and HLA in healthy donors. Study-level findings and limits: CMV antigen specificity of three CMV-associated chains was confirmed in vitro.

Profiled with immunoSEQ multiplex PCR; TCRdb holds only in-frame clones, not every one. The profile shows over 150,000 clones, roughly nine tenths of them singletons. This clonotype originated in a man younger than 35 in good health and CMV-seropositive. Input material: PBMCs. This sequence joins TRBV25-1 and TRBJ2-3; 14 nucleotides align to TRBD2. CDR3 in DNA: TGTGCCAGCAGTGAATTGGGACTAGCGGGAGAGGGGGATACGCAGTATTTT. Translation: CASSELGLAGEGDTQYF.